The table lists the clone carrying this T cell receptor beta chain with a few counts. Sample time point: newly diagnosed GD, antithyroid drugs for less than 3 months. From RNA extracted from PBMCs, the TCR library was made. Peripheral blood, approximately 9 milliliters per patient, was collected in EDTA tubes. Sequencing libraries for TCR beta were prepared with iRepertoire HTBI primers and Arm-PCR of CDR3 regions. TCRdb reanalysed the multiplex PCR reads using MiXCR and keeps one entry per CDR3 protein. The sample lists about 440,000 distinct CDR3 sequences, about 15% seen once, with 16% in the top ten. The data stem from a study of regulatory T cells in long-lasting Graves disease. This sample also belongs to another study, concerning T cells in Graves' hyperthyroidism and ophthalmopathy. As that report states: Reasons for excluding patients were uncontrolled infection, other autoimmune disease, pregnancy or lactation. Blood samples included most of the expanded thyroid clonotypes exceeding 0.001.

This receptor was identified in a woman aged 25 to 45 with Graves disease. This material consisted of peripheral blood mononuclear cells (PBMCs), taken at new diagnosis, from a patient treated with antithyroid drugs.

CDR3 DNA: TGCGCCAGCAGTGATTCCGGAGCCAATCAGCCCCAGCATTTT. Translated: CASSDSGANQPQHF. The chain recombines TRBV10-2 with TRBJ1-5, with D hard to call. V lost 3 bases to trimming and J lost 3 bases, with 9 bases between them. The CDR3 has 14 residues. CDR1 is WSHSY and CDR2 is SAAADI in the germline V gene.